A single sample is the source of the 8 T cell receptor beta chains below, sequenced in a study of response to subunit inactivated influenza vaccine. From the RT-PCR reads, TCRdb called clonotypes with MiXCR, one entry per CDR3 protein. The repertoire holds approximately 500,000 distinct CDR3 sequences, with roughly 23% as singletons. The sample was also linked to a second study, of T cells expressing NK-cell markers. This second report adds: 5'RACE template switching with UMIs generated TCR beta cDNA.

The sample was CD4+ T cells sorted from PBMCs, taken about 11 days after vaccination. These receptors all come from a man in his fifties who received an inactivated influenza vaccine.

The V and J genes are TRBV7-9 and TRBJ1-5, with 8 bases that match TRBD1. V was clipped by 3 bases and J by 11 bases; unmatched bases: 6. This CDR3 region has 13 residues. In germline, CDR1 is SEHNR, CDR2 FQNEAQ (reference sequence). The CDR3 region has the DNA TGTGCCAGCAGCTTCTCAGGGGGCGCGGCCCAGCATTTT. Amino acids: CASSFSGGAAQHF.

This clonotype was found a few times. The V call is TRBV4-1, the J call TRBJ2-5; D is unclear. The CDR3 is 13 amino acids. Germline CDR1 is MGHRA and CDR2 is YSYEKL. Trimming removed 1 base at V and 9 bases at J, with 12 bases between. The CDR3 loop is CASSQAPQTPQYF. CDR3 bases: TGCGCCAGCAGCCAAGCCCCGCAGACGCCCCAGTACTTC.

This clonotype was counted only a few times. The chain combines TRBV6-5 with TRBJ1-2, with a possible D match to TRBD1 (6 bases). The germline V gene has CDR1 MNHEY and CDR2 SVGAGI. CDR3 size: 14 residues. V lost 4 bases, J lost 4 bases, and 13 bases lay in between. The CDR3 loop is CASSLRTVGYGYTF. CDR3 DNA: TGTGCCAGCAGTTTACGGACAGTCGGCTATGGCTACACCTTC.

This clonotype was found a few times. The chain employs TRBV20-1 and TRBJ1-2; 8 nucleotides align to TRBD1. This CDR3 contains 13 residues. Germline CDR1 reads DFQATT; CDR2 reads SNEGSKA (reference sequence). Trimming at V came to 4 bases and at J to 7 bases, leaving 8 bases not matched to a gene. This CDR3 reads CSATRQGALGYTF. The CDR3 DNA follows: TGCAGTGCTACCAGGCAGGGGGCGCTTGGCTACACCTTC.

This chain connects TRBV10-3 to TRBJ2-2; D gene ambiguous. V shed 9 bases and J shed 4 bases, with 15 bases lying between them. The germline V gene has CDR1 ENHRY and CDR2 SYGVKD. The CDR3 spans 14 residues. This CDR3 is CAMGPGLTTGELFF. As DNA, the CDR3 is TGTGCCATGGGCCCCGGGCTCACCACCGGGGAGCTGTTTTTT.

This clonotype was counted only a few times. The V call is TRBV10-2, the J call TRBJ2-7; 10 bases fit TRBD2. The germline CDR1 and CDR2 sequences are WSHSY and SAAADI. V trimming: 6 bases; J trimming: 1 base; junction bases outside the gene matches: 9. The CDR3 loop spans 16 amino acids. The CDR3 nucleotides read TGCGCCAGCAGACTTGAAGCGGGGGGGGGTTCCTACGAGCAGTACTTC. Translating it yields CASRLEAGGGSYEQYF.

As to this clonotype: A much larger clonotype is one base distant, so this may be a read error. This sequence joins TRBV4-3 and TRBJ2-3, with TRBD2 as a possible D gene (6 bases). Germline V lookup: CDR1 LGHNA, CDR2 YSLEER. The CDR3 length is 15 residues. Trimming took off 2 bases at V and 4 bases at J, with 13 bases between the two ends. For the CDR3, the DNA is TGCGCCAGCAGCCAACAGGTCAGGAGGGCAGATACGCAGTATTTT. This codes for CASSQQVRRADTQYF.

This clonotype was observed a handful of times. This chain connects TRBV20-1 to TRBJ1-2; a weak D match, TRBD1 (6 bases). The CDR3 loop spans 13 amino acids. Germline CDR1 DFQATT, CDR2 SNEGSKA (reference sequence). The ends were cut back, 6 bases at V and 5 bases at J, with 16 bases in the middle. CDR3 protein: CSAQQGIGYGYTF. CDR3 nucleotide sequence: TGCAGTGCACAACAGGGAATCGGGTATGGCTACACCTTC.